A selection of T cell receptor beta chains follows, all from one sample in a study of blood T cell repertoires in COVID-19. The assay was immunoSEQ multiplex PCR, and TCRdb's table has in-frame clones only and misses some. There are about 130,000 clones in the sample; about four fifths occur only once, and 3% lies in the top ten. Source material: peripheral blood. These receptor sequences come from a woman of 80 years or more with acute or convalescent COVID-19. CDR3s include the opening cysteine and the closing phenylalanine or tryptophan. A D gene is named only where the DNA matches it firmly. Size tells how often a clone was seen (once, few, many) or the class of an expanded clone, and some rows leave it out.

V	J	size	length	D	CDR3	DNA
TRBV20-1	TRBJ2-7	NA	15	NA	CSASRGHKSEDEQYF	TGCAGTGCTAGTAGGGGACACAAATCCGAGGACGAGCAGTACTTC
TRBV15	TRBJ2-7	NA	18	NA	CATSRSTPTGSGSYEQYF	TGTGCCACCAGCAGATCGACCCCTACAGGGTCGGGCTCCTACGAGCAGTACTTC
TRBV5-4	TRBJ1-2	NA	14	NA	CASSLWAGNYGYTF	TGTGCCAGCAGCTTGTGGGCAGGGAACTATGGCTACACCTTC
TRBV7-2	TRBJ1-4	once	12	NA	CASSFANEKLFF	TGTGCCAGCAGCTTTGCGAATGAAAAACTGTTTTTT
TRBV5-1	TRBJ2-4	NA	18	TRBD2	CASSLGTSGVSAKNIQYF	TGCGCCAGCAGCTTGGGGACTAGCGGGGTATCAGCCAAAAACATTCAGTACTTC
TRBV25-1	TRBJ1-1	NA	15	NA	CASSALQARGTEAFF	TGTGCCAGCAGTGCATTGCAGGCTCGGGGGACTGAAGCTTTCTTT
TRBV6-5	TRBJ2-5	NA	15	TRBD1	CASSAPGQGTETQYF	TGTGCCAGCAGCGCTCCGGGACAGGGGACAGAGACCCAGTACTTC
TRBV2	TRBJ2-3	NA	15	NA	CASRLAFRGTDTQYF	TGTGCCAGCAGGTTAGCGTTTCGCGGCACAGATACGCAGTATTTT
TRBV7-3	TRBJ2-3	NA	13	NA	CASSRSFSDTQYF	TGTGCCAGCAGCCGTAGCTTTTCGGATACGCAGTATTTT
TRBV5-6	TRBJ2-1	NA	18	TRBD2	CASSLEAGLAGVNNEQFF	TGTGCCAGCAGCTTGGAGGCGGGACTAGCGGGGGTGAACAATGAGCAGTTCTTC
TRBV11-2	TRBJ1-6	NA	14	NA	CASSLGGRNSPLHF	TGTGCCAGCAGCTTAGGGGGCCGAAATTCACCCCTCCACTTT
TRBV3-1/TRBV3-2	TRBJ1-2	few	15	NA	CASSQNGVQTKGYTF	TGTGCCAGCAGCCAAAACGGGGTTCAGACTAAGGGCTACACCTTC
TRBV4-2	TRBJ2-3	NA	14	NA	CASSLSGSEDTQYF	TGTGCCAGCAGCCTCAGCGGGTCGGAAGATACGCAGTATTTT
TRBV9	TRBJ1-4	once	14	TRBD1	CASSSGTGDEKLFF	TGTGCCAGCAGCTCCGGGACAGGGGACGAAAAACTGTTTTTT
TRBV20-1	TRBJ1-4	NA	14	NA	CSASREAGYEKLFF	TGCAGTGCTAGTAGGGAGGCAGGCTACGAAAAACTGTTTTTT
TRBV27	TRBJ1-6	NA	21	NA	CASSLWSSGTTAGHPNSPLHF	TGTGCCAGCAGTTTATGGTCGTCGGGAACAACCGCTGGGCACCCCAATTCACCCCTCCACTTT
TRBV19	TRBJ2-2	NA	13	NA	CASRGAGPGELFF	TGTGCCAGTAGAGGCGCGGGGCCCGGGGAGCTGTTTTTT
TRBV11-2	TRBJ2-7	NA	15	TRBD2	CASSFGTSGGYEQYF	TGTGCCAGCAGCTTCGGGACTAGCGGGGGCTACGAGCAGTACTTC
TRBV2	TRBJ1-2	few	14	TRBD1	CASSLGQGNYGYTF	TGTGCCAGCAGTCTGGGACAGGGGAACTATGGCTACACCTTC
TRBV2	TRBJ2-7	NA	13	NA	CASGGVSSYEQYF	TGTGCCAGCGGCGGGGTTAGTTCCTACGAGCAGTACTTC
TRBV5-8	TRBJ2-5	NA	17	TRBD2	CASSEGLAGAFQETQYF	TGTGCCAGCAGCGAAGGACTAGCGGGGGCCTTCCAAGAGACCCAGTACTTC
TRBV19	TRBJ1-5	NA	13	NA	CASSTETGQPQHF	TGTGCCAGTAGTACCGAAACAGGTCAGCCCCAGCATTTT
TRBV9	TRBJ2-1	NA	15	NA	CASSVGVAVHNEQFF	TGTGCCAGCAGCGTAGGTGTAGCCGTCCACAATGAGCAGTTCTTC
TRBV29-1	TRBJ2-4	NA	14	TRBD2	CSVETGGAKNIQYF	TGCAGCGTTGAAACCGGGGGGGCCAAAAACATTCAGTACTTC
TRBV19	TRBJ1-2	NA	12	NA	CASTDSDYGYTF	TGTGCCAGTACCGACAGTGACTATGGCTACACCTTC
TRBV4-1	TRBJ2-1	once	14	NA	CASSQQRESNEQFF	TGCGCCAGCAGCCAACAGAGGGAATCTAATGAGCAGTTCTTC
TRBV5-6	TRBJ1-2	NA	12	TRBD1	CASKRDRGGYTF	TGTGCCAGCAAAAGGGACAGGGGAGGCTACACCTTC
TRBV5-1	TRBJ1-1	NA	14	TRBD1	CASSSTRGKTEAFF	TGCGCCAGCAGCTCAACCAGGGGGAAGACTGAAGCTTTCTTT
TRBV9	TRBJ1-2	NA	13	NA	CASSATGNGGYTF	TGTGCCAGCAGCGCCACAGGGAACGGGGGCTACACCTTC
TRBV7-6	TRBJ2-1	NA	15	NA	CASSLGQGTYNEQFF	TGTGCCAGCAGCTTAGGGCAGGGAACCTACAATGAGCAGTTCTTC
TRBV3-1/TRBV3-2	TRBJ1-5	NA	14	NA	CASSAGQGRQPQHF	TGTGCCAGCAGCGCCGGGCAGGGGCGTCAGCCCCAGCATTTT
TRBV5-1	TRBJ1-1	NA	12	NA	CASKAGGTEAFF	TGCGCCAGCAAGGCCGGCGGCACTGAAGCTTTCTTT